This T cell receptor beta chain was documented in a study of blood T cell repertoires in COVID-19. About the study: COVID-19 samples, acute and convalescent, were from the United States, Italy and Spain.

Profiling relied on immunoSEQ multiplex PCR, and the TCRdb table lists in-frame clones only, not all of them. The table lists about 480,000 clones, about 91% of them singletons. The CDR3 length is 14 residues. With V trimmed by 6 bases and J by 10 bases, 10 bases remained unmatched. Germline lookup yields CDR1 MNHEY and CDR2 SVGAGI. This chain links TRBV6-5 with TRBJ1-4; 8 bases match TRBD1. Sequencing was carried out using peripheral blood. The TCR originated in a woman between 45 and 60 years old with COVID-19, enrolled during active disease. CDR3 sequence reads: CASSTNRGSGKLFF. CDR3 bases: TGTGCCAGCAGCACTAACAGGGGGTCGGGAAAACTGTTTTTT.